A single sample is the source of the 9 T cell receptor beta chains below, sequenced in a study of blood T cell repertoires in COVID-19. Only in-frame clones appear in the TCRdb table, and some are missing; sequencing was by immunoSEQ multiplex PCR. The sample has around 200,000 clones; about 86% are singletons. Sequenced: peripheral blood. These receptors were taken from a man between 45 and 60 years old with active or convalescent COVID-19.

The rearrangement links TRBV6-5 to TRBJ2-1; 14 bases are shared with TRBD2. Germline-derived CDR1 and CDR2 are MNHEY and SVGAGI. The CDR3 has 14 residues. With 8 bases clipped from V and 4 bases from J, the junction kept 1 base outside the gene matches. The CDR3 coding sequence is TGTGCCAGCGGGACTAGCGGGAGATACAATGAGCAGTTCTTC. Its protein product is CASGTSGRYNEQFF.

This rearrangement joins TRBV19 to TRBJ2-4; possible D gene TRBD1, 7 bases. The CDR3 sequence is 15 residues long. CDR1 LNHDA and CDR2 SQIVND come from the germline V gene (reference sequence). V was trimmed by 5 bases and J by 11 bases, leaving 22 bases between them. The CDR3 loop is CASSLTRQGGNVQYF. In DNA, the CDR3 is TGTGCCAGTAGTCTCACACGACAGGGAGGTAACGTTCAGTACTTC.

This chain joins TRBV9 and TRBJ2-3; the match to TRBD2 covers 10 bases. V trimming: 0 bases; J trimming: 5 bases; junction bases outside the gene matches: 9. Germline V gives CDR1 SGDLS, CDR2 YYNGEE. The CDR3 totals 17 residues. DNA of the CDR3: TGTGCCAGCAGCGTAGATCCAGCGGGGGGGCCATTAGATACGCAGTATTTT. It encodes CASSVDPAGGPLDTQYF. Full variable domain (rest looked up from reference TRBV9 and TRBJ2-3): DSGVTQTPKHLITATGQRVTLRCSPRSGDLSVYWYQQSLDQGLQFLIQYYNGEERAKGNILERFSAQQFPDLHSELNLSSLELGDSALYFCASSVDPAGGPLDTQYFGPGTRLTVL.

This clone was observed many times. Other DNA sequences within the sample encode an identical CDR3. V usage is TRBV20-1 and J usage is TRBJ1-1; D may be TRBD1 (6 bases). Trimming left V 5 bases short and J 5 bases short, with 9 bases between. In germline, CDR1 is DFQATT, CDR2 SNEGSKA (reference sequence). The CDR3 has 11 residues. The CDR3 nucleotides are TGCAGTGCTTCCAGGGGAACTGAAGCTTTCTTT. The encoded protein is CSASRGTEAFF.

V is TRBV5-1 and J is TRBJ2-3; TRBD2 might be the D (8 bases). V was pared by 7 bases and J by 3 bases, with 18 bases between. The V gene's germline CDR1 is SGHRS and CDR2 YFSETQ. CDR3 length: 15 amino acids. The CDR3 nucleotides read TGCGCCAGCTCCCGGACAGGACTAGCAACAGATACGCAGTATTTT. It translates to CASSRTGLATDTQYF.

This clone appeared a few times. The chain recombines TRBV19 with TRBJ1-5; D is perhaps TRBD1 (6 bases). Germline V CDR1 and CDR2: LNHDA, SQIVND (reference sequence). The CDR3 is 13 amino acids. The V end was cut by 6 bases, the J end by 7 bases, with 13 bases between. The CDR3 protein is CASRWGLGQPQHF. In nucleotides, the CDR3 is TGTGCCAGTAGATGGGGGCTGGGGCAGCCCCAGCATTTT.

For the CDR3, the DNA is TGTGCCAGTAGTATATTAAACTATGGCTACACCTTC. Its protein product is CASSILNYGYTF. J is TRBJ1-2 and V is TRBV19; D is undetermined. This CDR3 contains 12 residues. CDR1 LNHDA and CDR2 SQIVND come from the germline V gene (reference sequence). Trimming removed 2 bases from V and 2 bases from J, with 3 bases in between.

The rearrangement uses TRBV3-1 (or the pseudogene TRBV3-2) and TRBJ2-5, with TRBD1 matching over 7 bases. CDR3 length equals 15 residues. J lost 1 base, V lost 2 bases, and 4 bases had no gene match. Germline assignment: CDR1 LGHDT and CDR2 YNNKEL (reference sequence). DNA for the CDR3: TGTGCCAGCAGCCAATGGACAGGTGCCCAAGAGACCCAGTACTTC. Translating gives CASSQWTGAQETQYF.

V and J are TRBV7-9 and TRBJ1-5, with D unclear. The V gene's germline CDR1 is SEHNR and CDR2 FQNEAQ (reference sequence). Deletions cut 1 base from V and 3 bases from J, with 4 bases between. This CDR3 region has 13 residues. As DNA, the CDR3 is TGTGCCAGCAGCTTAGGGGCCAATCAGCCCCAGCATTTT. It codes for CASSLGANQPQHF. Using reference TRBV7-9 and TRBJ1-5 for the parts outside the CDR3, the full variable domain is DTGVSQNPRHKITKRGQNVTFRCDPISEHNRLYWYRQTLGQGPEFLTYFQNEAQLEKSRLLSDRFSAERPKGSFSTLEIQRTEQGDSAMYLCASSLGANQPQHFGDGTRLSIL.